This T cell receptor beta chain was sequenced during a study of CXCR3-negative and CXCR3-positive naive CD8 T cells. Across the study: A total of some 130 million TRB reads was generated, with about 1.5 +/- 0.3 million per library. Broader study findings: TRB CDR3 hydrophobicity was greater in CXCR3-positive naive cells than in CXCR3-negative naive cells. TCR interaction strength was inferred from TRB CDR3 physicochemistry, as CD5 matched across naive subsets.

Concerning this clonotype itself: What it binds is unknown.

Triplicate sorts of some 300,000 cells per CD8+ subset. The authors gated naive CD8+ T cells as CD45RO-CCR7+CD27+CD95-. UMI-tagged TRB cDNA libraries were built via 5' RACE. TCRdb reprocessed the 5' RACE reads; each CDR3 protein has one entry and no DNA is given. The table lists 130,000 to 150,000 distinct CDR3 sequences, with about 0.28% in the top ten. The clonotype originates from a human donor in good health. Some clones in this sample may be carry-over from other donors' samples. The sequenced sample was naive CXCR3+ CD8+ T cells from blood. As to subset: CD45RO-CCR7+CD27+CD95- naive CD8+ T cells expressing CXCR3 (TNR3+).

The CDR3 protein is CSVFGTATNTGELFF. The rearrangement uses TRBV29-1 and TRBJ2-2; without DNA, the TCRdb call of TRBD1 cannot be checked. The germline V gene has CDR1 SQVTM and CDR2 ANQGSEA. The CDR3 is 15 residues long.